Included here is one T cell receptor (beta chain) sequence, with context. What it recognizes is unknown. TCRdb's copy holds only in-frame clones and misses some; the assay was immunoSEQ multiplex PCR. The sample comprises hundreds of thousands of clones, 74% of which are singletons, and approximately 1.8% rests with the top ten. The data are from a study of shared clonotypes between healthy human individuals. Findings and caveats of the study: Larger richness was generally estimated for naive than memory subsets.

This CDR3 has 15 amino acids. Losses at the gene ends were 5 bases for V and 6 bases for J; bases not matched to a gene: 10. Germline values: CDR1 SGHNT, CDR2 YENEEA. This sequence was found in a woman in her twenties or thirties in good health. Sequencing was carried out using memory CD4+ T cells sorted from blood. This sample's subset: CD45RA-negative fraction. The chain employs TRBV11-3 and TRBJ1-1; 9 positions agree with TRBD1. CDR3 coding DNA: TGTGCCAGCAGCCGCTCTGGACAGGGGAGTTCTGAAGCTTTCTTT. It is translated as CASSRSGQGSSEAFF.